These 25 T cell receptor beta chains were sequenced from one sample in a study of T cell responses to AZD1222 COVID-19 vaccine. Only in-frame clones appear in the TCRdb table, and some are missing; sequencing was by immunoSEQ multiplex PCR. The sample has about 130,000 clones; roughly nine tenths are singletons. The source was peripheral blood, collected on day 0 of AZD1222 vaccination. Every receptor here comes from an adult in good health.

This clone was observed once. This chain joins TRBV10-2 and TRBJ1-4; D is undetermined. The CDR3 totals 11 residues. V dropped 7 bases and J dropped 7 bases, with 7 bases sitting between them. Per the germline V gene, CDR1 is WSHSY and CDR2 is SAAADI. The CDR3 region has the DNA TGCGCCAGCAAGGGCGGTGAAAAACTGTTTTTT. It codes for CASKGGEKLFF.

This chain joins TRBV27 and TRBJ2-1; perhaps TRBD1 as D (5 bases). V was cut by 4 bases and J by 7 bases, with 20 bases left in between. Germline V gene data show CDR1 as MNHEY and CDR2 as SMNVEV (reference sequence). The CDR3 runs 16 residues. The CDR3 DNA reads TGTGCCAGCAGTTACACGACAGCTGGGGCGCGGAATGAGCAGTTCTTC. It is translated as CASSYTTAGARNEQFF.

This clone has only a few counts. The rearrangement joins TRBV5-1 to TRBJ1-1, with D possibly matching TRBD1 (5 bases). CDR3 length: 15 residues. The V gene's germline CDR1 is SGHRS and CDR2 YFSETQ. V was trimmed by 4 bases and J by 0 bases, leaving 13 bases between them. CDR3 sequence: CASSRDGFMNTEAFF. CDR3 bases: TGCGCCAGCAGCCGGGACGGGTTCATGAACACTGAAGCTTTCTTT.

This sequence joins TRBV6-2 or TRBV6-3 and TRBJ2-1, with TRBD2 identical over 10 bases. The length of the CDR3 is 16 residues. Germline CDR1 is MNHEY and CDR2 is SVGEGT. The V segment lost 1 base and the J segment 5 bases; nucleotides outside the gene matches: 5. The CDR3, as DNA: TGTGCCAGCAGTTACTTCGCTAGCGGGGGCCACAATGAGCAGTTCTTC. Translated: CASSYFASGGHNEQFF.

This clone was seen a single time. The chain links TRBV11-1 to TRBJ2-7; 9 bases align to TRBD2. This CDR3 has 15 residues. V lost 4 bases and J lost 0; bases outside the gene matches: 4. Germline CDR1 and CDR2: SGHAT and FQDESV (reference sequence). This CDR3 is CASSSGTSLSYEQYF. The CDR3 DNA follows: TGTGCCAGCAGCTCCGGGACTAGCCTCTCCTACGAGCAGTACTTC.

The chain links TRBV6-5 to TRBJ1-1; no clear D gene. CDR3 length: 14 amino acids. Trimming removed 0 bases at V and 6 bases at J, with 11 bases between. Germline V gene lookup returns CDR1 MNHEY and CDR2 SVGAGI. CDR3: CASSYSEGNPEAFF. CDR3 DNA: TGTGCCAGCAGTTACTCGGAGGGTAATCCTGAAGCTTTCTTT.

The chain combines TRBV7-9 with TRBJ1-2; D unclear. V dropped 9 bases and J dropped 4 bases, with 18 bases sitting between them. The V gene's germline CDR1 is SEHNR and CDR2 FQNEAQ (reference sequence). This CDR3 has 14 amino acids. CDR3 loop: CASTDPSEPYGYTF. As DNA, the CDR3 is TGTGCCAGTACCGATCCCTCGGAGCCCTATGGCTACACCTTC.

CDR3 region: CASSQDRFWQGGSQYEQYF. In DNA form, the CDR3 reads TGCGCCAGCAGCCAAGATAGATTCTGGCAGGGAGGATCGCAATACGAGCAGTACTTC. This chain links TRBV4-3 with TRBJ2-7; tentative D call: TRBD2 (6 bases). The V gene's germline CDR1 is LGHNA and CDR2 YSLEER. This CDR3 is built from 19 residues. V lost 0 bases, J lost 4 bases, and 25 bases lay in between.

The V call is TRBV5-6, the J call TRBJ2-3, with D possibly being TRBD1 (5 bases). Trimming removed 1 base at V and 4 bases at J, with 7 bases between. The CDR3 sequence is 13 residues long. CDR1 SGHDT and CDR2 YYEEEE come from the germline V gene. The CDR3 is CASSLQGSDTQYF. CDR3 DNA sequence: TGTGCCAGCAGCTTGCAGGGTTCAGATACGCAGTATTTT.

The chain is built from TRBV19 and TRBJ1-3; the D gene is possibly TRBD1 (6 bases). This CDR3 contains 16 residues. With 5 bases removed from V and 0 bases from J, the gap between germline ends came to 14 bases. Germline assignment: CDR1 LNHDA and CDR2 SQIVND (reference sequence). CDR3 residues: CASSEGQLISGNTIYF. The CDR3 nucleotides read TGTGCCAGTAGTGAAGGACAGCTTATCTCTGGAAACACCATATATTTT.

The chain has TRBV19 and TRBJ1-1, with a possible D match to TRBD1 (5 bases). The V gene lost 7 bases and the J gene lost 0 bases, with 12 bases spanning the gap. The CDR3 loop spans 14 amino acids. CDR1 and CDR2 from the germline V gene are LNHDA and SQIVND (reference sequence). CDR3: CASTPRDLNTEAFF. For the CDR3, the DNA is TGTGCCAGTACCCCTCGGGACTTGAACACTGAAGCTTTCTTT. Looking up the rest from reference TRBV19 and TRBJ1-1 gives the full variable domain: DGGITQSPKYLFRKEGQNVTLSCEQNLNHDAMYWYRQDPGQGLRLIYYSQIVNDFQKGDIAEGYSVSREKKESFPLTVTSAQKNPTAFYLCASTPRDLNTEAFFGQGTRLTVV.

This chain connects TRBV6-1 to TRBJ1-1; 7 positions agree with TRBD1. The CDR3 contains 14 residues. Unmatched junction bases numbered 5, after V lost 2 bases and J lost 5 bases. Germline-derived CDR1 and CDR2 are MNHNS and SASEGT. Here the CDR3 reads CASSETGAGTEAFF. The CDR3 nucleotides are TGTGCCAGCAGTGAAACAGGGGCCGGTACTGAAGCTTTCTTT.

In DNA, the CDR3 is TGTGCCAGCAGTTACTCATTGGAGGGGGGCCTTGAAGCTTTCTTT. This encodes CASSYSLEGGLEAFF. This chain connects TRBV6-5 to TRBJ1-1; TRBD1 is a possible D gene (6 bases). V was pared by 0 bases and J by 7 bases, with 15 bases between. The CDR3 is made up of 15 amino acids. CDR1 is MNHEY and CDR2 is SVGAGI in the germline V gene.

V and J are TRBV2 and TRBJ1-6; 10 bases agree with TRBD1. Germline trimming cut 6 bases from V and 9 bases from J; bases unmatched to any gene: 8. Looked up from germline, CDR1 is SNHLY and CDR2 is FYNNEI. CDR3 size: 15 residues. The CDR3 protein is CASRQKGQGVSPLHF. The CDR3 coding sequence is TGTGCCAGCAGACAGAAAGGACAGGGGGTTTCACCCCTCCACTTT.

The gene calls are TRBV5-1 and TRBJ2-5; possibly TRBD1 for D (5 bases). Per the germline V gene, CDR1 is SGHRS and CDR2 is YFSETQ. This CDR3 is built from 14 residues. V gave up 0 bases and J gave up 5 bases, with 11 bases separating them. CDR3 sequence reads: CASSLAGLTETQYF. The CDR3 DNA reads TGCGCCAGCAGCTTGGCAGGGCTTACGGAGACCCAGTACTTC.

This chain uses TRBV4-3 with TRBJ1-2; D is unclear. Germline CDR1 and CDR2: LGHNA and YSLEER. Trimming left V 1 base short and J 7 bases short, with 10 bases between. The CDR3 has 13 amino acids. CDR3 region: CASSQVNQVGYTF. The CDR3 DNA reads as TGCGCCAGCAGCCAAGTGAACCAAGTTGGCTACACCTTC.

The chain is built from TRBV19 and TRBJ1-6; 7 bases map to TRBD1. J gave up 5 bases and V 6 bases, and 7 bases lay outside the gene matches. The CDR3 loop spans 15 amino acids. CDR1 and CDR2 (germline): LNHDA, SQIVND (reference sequence). The CDR3, as DNA: TGTGCCAGTAGCCCCCTCGACAGGGATAATTCACCCCTCCACTTT. Translated: CASSPLDRDNSPLHF.

The V call is TRBV10-3, the J call TRBJ2-5, with D possibly TRBD2 on 7 matching bases. Germline CDR1 is ENHRY and CDR2 is SYGVKD. Trimming stripped 6 bases from V and 2 bases from J, with 13 bases between. There are 14 residues in the CDR3. CDR3 protein: CAIRGLGGQETQYF. CDR3 nucleotides: TGTGCCATCAGAGGACTAGGGGGACAAGAGACCCAGTACTTC.

The J gene is TRBJ2-3, the V gene TRBV5-1; the D is unclear. The CDR3 spans 12 residues. Trimming pared 2 bases from V and 2 bases from J, leaving 3 bases between. CDR1 SGHRS and CDR2 YFSETQ come from the germline V gene. The CDR3 nucleotides are TGCGCCAGCAGCTTTGCCACAGATACGCAGTATTTT. This translates into CASSFATDTQYF.

The chain has TRBV11-2 and TRBJ1-1, with D uncertain. From germline, CDR1 is SGHAT and CDR2 FQNNGV. Trimming stripped 1 base from V and 8 bases from J, with 11 bases between. The CDR3 consists of 13 residues. In DNA, the CDR3 is TGTGCCAGCAGCTTAGCCTTGTCCAGGGAAGCTTTCTTT. Translation: CASSLALSREAFF.

The V call is TRBV27, the J call TRBJ1-2; D is unresolved. Germline values: CDR1 MNHEY, CDR2 SMNVEV (reference sequence). V was cut by 4 bases and J by 5 bases, with 11 bases left in between. The CDR3 extends over 13 amino acids. CDR3 in amino acids: CASSSSGGYGYTF. Here the CDR3 DNA reads TGTGCCAGCAGTTCCTCGGGTGGATATGGCTACACCTTC.

This rearrangement joins TRBV28 to TRBJ1-6; D is perhaps TRBD1 (5 bases). CDR3 length equals 12 residues. V was cut by 8 bases and J by 10 bases, with 12 bases left in between. CDR1 and CDR2 (germline): MDHEN, SYDVKM. The CDR3 DNA reads TGTGCCAGCGGAACCGGGACGTCACCCCTCCACTTT. Protein product: CASGTGTSPLHF.

The gene calls are TRBV6-5 and TRBJ2-1; either TRBD1 or TRBD2 may supply D (5 bases each). The CDR3 loop spans 14 amino acids. CDR1 MNHEY and CDR2 SVGAGI come from the germline V gene. The ends were cut back, 10 bases at V and 0 bases at J, with 13 bases in the middle. DNA for the CDR3: TGTGCCACCCAGGGTGGGGGCTCCTACAATGAGCAGTTCTTC. Residues: CATQGGGSYNEQFF.

V and J are TRBV30 and TRBJ1-4; D is unresolved. The V end lost 4 bases, the J end lost 5 bases, and 17 bases lay between the germline ends. Germline V lookup: CDR1 GTSNPN, CDR2 SVGIG (reference sequence). This CDR3 region has 15 residues. CDR3 DNA: TGTGCCTGGACCCCCGGGGAGGGAACGAATGAAAAACTGTTTTTT. Protein product: CAWTPGEGTNEKLFF.

This clone was seen just once. The genes are TRBV6-5 and TRBJ1-1; D is unclear. Germline assignment: CDR1 MNHEY and CDR2 SVGAGI. This CDR3 has 13 residues. V lost 0 bases, J lost 9 bases, and 11 bases lay in between. CDR3 in DNA: TGTGCCAGCAGTTACTCGAAACCGGAGAAAGCTTTCTTT. It translates to CASSYSKPEKAFF.